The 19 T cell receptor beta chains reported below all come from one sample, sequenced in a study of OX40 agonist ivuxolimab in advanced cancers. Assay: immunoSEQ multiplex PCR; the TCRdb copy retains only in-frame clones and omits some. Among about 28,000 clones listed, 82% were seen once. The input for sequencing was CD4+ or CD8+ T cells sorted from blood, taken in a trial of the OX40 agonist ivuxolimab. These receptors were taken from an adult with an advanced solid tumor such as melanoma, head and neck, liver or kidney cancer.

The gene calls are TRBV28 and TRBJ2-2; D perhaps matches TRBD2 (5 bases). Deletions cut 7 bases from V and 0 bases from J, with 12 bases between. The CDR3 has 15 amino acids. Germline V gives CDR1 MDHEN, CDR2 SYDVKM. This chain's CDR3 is CASILGSANTGELFF. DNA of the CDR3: TGTGCCAGCATTCTAGGGAGCGCGAACACCGGGGAGCTGTTTTTT.

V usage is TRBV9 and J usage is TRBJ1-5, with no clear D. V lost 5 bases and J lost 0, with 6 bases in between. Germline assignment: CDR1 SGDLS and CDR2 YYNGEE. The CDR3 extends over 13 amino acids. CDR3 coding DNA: TGTGCCAGCAGTAATTATAGCAATCAGCCCCAGCATTTT. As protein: CASSNYSNQPQHF.

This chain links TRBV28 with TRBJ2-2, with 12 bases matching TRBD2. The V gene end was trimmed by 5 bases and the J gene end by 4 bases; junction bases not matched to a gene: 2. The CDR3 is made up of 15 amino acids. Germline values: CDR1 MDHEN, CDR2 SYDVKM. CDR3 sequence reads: CASSASGRATGELFF. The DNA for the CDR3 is TGTGCCAGCAGTGCTAGCGGGAGGGCCACCGGGGAGCTGTTTTTT.

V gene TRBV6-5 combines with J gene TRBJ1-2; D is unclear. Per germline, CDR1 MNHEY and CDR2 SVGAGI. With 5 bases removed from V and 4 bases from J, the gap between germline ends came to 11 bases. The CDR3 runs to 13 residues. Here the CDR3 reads CASSLSDVYGYTF. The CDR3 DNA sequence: TGTGCCAGCAGTCTCTCGGACGTCTATGGCTACACCTTC.

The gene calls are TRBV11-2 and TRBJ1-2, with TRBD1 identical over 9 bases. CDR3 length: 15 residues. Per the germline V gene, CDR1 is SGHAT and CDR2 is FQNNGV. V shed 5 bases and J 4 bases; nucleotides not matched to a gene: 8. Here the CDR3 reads CASSLQGAGGYGYTF. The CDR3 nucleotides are TGTGCCAGCAGCCTACAGGGGGCCGGCGGCTATGGCTACACCTTC.

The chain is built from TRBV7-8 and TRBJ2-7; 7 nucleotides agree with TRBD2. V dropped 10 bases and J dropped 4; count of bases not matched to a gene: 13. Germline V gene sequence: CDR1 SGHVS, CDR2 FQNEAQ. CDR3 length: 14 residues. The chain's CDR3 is CATIEKRGGYEQYF. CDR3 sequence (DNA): TGTGCCACCATAGAAAAGCGGGGAGGGTACGAGCAGTACTTC.

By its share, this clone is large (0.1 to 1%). This CDR3 reads CASRTDPGTGNGYTF. DNA for the CDR3: TGTGCCAGCAGGACCGACCCCGGGACAGGGAATGGCTACACCTTC. This chain uses TRBV27 with TRBJ1-2, with 9 bases that match TRBD1. V shed 6 bases, J shed 6 bases, and the junction held 11 bases outside the gene matches. This CDR3 region has 15 residues. Germline assignment: CDR1 MNHEY and CDR2 SMNVEV (reference sequence).

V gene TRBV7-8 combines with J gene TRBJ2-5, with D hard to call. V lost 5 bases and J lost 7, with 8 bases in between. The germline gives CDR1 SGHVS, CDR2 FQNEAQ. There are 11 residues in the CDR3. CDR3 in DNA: TGTGCCAGCAGCACCCCATTGACCCAGTACTTC. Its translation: CASSTPLTQYF.

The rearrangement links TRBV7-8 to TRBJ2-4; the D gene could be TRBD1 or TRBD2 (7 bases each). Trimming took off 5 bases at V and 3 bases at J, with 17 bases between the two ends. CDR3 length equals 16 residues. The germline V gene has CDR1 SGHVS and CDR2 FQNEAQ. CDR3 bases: TGTGCCAGCAGCGACCCGACAGGGAGGGACAAAAACATTCAGTACTTC. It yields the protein CASSDPTGRDKNIQYF. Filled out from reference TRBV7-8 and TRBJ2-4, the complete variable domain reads GAGVSQSPRYKVAKRGQDVALRCDPISGHVSLFWYQQALGQGPEFLTYFQNEAQLDKSGLPSDRFFAERPEGSVSTLKIQRTQQEDSAVYLCASSDPTGRDKNIQYFGAGTRLSVL.

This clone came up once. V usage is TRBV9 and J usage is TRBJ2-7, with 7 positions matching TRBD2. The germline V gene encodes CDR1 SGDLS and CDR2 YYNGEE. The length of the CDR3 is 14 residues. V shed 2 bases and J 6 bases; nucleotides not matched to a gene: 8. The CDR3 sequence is CASSVGGMLAEQYF. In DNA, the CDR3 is TGTGCCAGCAGCGTCGGGGGGATGCTCGCCGAGCAGTACTTC.

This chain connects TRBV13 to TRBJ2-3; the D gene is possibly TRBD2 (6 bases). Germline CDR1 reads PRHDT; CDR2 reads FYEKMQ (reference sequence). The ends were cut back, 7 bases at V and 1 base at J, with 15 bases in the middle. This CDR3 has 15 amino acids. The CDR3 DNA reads TGTGCCAGCACCAACGACGGGGGAGGCACAGATACGCAGTATTTT. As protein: CASTNDGGGTDTQYF.

CDR3 in amino acids: CASSPPGDEKLFF. The CDR3 bases are TGTGCCAGCAGCCCCCCAGGGGATGAAAAACTGTTTTTT. The rearrangement uses TRBV7-6 and TRBJ1-4; maybe TRBD1 (6 bases). Per germline, CDR1 SGHVS and CDR2 FNYEAQ. The CDR3 spans 13 residues. The ends were cut back, 5 bases at V and 6 bases at J, with 10 bases in the middle.

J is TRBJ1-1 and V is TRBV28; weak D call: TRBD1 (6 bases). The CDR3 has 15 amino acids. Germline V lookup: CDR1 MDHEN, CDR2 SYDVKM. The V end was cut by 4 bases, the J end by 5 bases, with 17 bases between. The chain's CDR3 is CASSSQAGEGTEAFF. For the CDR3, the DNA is TGTGCCAGCAGTTCCCAGGCAGGGGAGGGAACTGAAGCTTTCTTT.

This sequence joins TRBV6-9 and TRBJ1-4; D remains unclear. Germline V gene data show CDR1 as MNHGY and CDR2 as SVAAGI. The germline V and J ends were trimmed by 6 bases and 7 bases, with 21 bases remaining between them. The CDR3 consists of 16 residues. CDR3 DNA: TGTGCCAGCAGCCATCCTGGTCGGGGTATCGGTGAAAAACTGTTTTTT. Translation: CASSHPGRGIGEKLFF.

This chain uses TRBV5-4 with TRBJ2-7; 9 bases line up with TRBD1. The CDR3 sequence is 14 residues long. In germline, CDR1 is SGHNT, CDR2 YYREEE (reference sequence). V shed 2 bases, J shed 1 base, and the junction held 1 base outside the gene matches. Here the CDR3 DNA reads TGTGCCAGCAGCTTCGGACAGGGGTCCTACGAGCAGTACTTC. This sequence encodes CASSFGQGSYEQYF.

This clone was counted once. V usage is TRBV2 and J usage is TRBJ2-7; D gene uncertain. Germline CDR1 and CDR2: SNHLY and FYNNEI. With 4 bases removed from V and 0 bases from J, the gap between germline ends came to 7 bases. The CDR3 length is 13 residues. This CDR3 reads CASSGDNSYEQYF. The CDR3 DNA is TGTGCCAGCAGTGGCGACAACTCCTACGAGCAGTACTTC.

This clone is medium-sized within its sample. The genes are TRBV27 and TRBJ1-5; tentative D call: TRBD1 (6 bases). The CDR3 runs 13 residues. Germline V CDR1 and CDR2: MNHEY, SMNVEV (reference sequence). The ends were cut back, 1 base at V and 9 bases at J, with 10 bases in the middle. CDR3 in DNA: TGTGCCAGCAGTTTATGGGGGGGGCGGCCCCAGCATTTT. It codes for CASSLWGGRPQHF.

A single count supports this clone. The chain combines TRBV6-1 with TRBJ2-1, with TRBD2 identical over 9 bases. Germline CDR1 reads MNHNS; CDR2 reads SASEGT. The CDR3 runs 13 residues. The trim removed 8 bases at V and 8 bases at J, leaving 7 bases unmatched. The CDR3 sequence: CASGSSGSYEQFF. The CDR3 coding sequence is TGTGCCAGCGGGAGTAGCGGGAGCTATGAGCAGTTCTTC.

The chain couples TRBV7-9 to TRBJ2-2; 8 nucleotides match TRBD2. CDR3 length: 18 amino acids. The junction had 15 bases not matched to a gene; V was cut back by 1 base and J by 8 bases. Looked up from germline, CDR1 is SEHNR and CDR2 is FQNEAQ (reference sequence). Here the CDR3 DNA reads TGTGCCAGCAGCTTAGAAAATGAGCGGGGGCCCCTGGCAGGGGAGCTGTTTTTT. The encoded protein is CASSLENERGPLAGELFF.